The 20 T cell receptor beta chains below come from one sample, sequenced in a study of shared clonotypes between healthy human individuals. Using immunoSEQ multiplex PCR, the repertoire was profiled, and TCRdb retains in-frame clones only, with some absent. Counted here are 2 million to 3 million clones, over 85% occurring once; the ten biggest clones make up approximately 0.36%. Material: naive CD4+ T cells from PBMCs. Specified subset: CD45RA+ positively selected. These receptors were collected from a man between 18 and 35 years old in good health. Some clones in this sample may be carry-over from other donors' samples.

The CDR3 sequence: CAISALRSRVDTEAFF. The CDR3 region has the DNA TGTGCCATCAGTGCTCTGCGGAGCCGGGTTGACACTGAAGCTTTCTTT. The chain joins TRBV10-3 to TRBJ1-1; no firm D call. Germline V lookup: CDR1 ENHRY, CDR2 SYGVKD. Trimming shortened V by 4 bases and J by 3 bases, and 18 bases separated the two germline ends. This CDR3 has 16 amino acids.

This clone came up a few times. This same CDR3 is encoded by further DNA sequences in the sample. The V gene is TRBV15, the J gene TRBJ1-1; D remains unclear. There are 12 residues in the CDR3. V was clipped by 1 base and J by 1 base, with 1 base between them. Germline lookup yields CDR1 LNHNV and CDR2 YYDKDF (reference sequence). CDR3 sequence (DNA): TGTGCCACCAGCAGAGGGAACACTGAAGCTTTCTTT. Translation gives CATSRGNTEAFF.

The CDR3 region has the DNA TGTGCCAGTAGTCGGACTAGCGGTCCCCAAGAGACCCAGTACTTC. Translation: CASSRTSGPQETQYF. V gene TRBV19 combines with J gene TRBJ2-5; 10 nucleotides match TRBD2. Unmatched junction bases numbered 4, after V lost 5 bases and J lost 1 base. Germline assignment: CDR1 LNHDA and CDR2 SQIVND (reference sequence). This CDR3 contains 15 residues.

This sequence joins TRBV5-1 and TRBJ1-1; possibly TRBD1 for D (6 bases). Germline CDR1 and CDR2: SGHRS and YFSETQ. V was cut by 0 bases and J by 2 bases, with 14 bases left in between. This CDR3 contains 16 residues. The CDR3 here is CASSLVGAGVNTEAFF. The CDR3 DNA follows: TGCGCCAGCAGCTTGGTGGGGGCAGGGGTTAACACTGAAGCTTTCTTT.

The V and J genes are TRBV2 and TRBJ2-7; 8 positions match TRBD2. The J segment lost 0 bases and the V segment lost 5 bases, leaving 9 bases of the junction unmatched. Germline values: CDR1 SNHLY, CDR2 FYNNEI. The CDR3 totals 16 residues. This CDR3 is CASSHKLADLSYEQYF. The CDR3 nucleotides are TGTGCCAGCAGTCACAAACTAGCGGACCTCTCCTACGAGCAGTACTTC.

This chain connects TRBV19 to TRBJ2-3, with 9 bases fitting TRBD2. The CDR3 contains 16 residues. The ends lost 4 bases at V and 6 bases at J; junction bases unmatched: 11. Germline assignment: CDR1 LNHDA and CDR2 SQIVND (reference sequence). The CDR3: CASSKLSGGNFDTQYF. The CDR3 region has the DNA TGTGCCAGTAGTAAGCTAAGCGGGGGGAACTTCGATACGCAGTATTTT.

The DNA of the CDR3 is TGTGCCGGAAAGGGGGACTCGAACACCGGGGAGCTGTTTTTT. Translated: CAGKGDSNTGELFF. This chain joins TRBV2 and TRBJ2-2; D possibly matches TRBD1 or TRBD2 (6 bases each). Trimming left V 11 bases short and J 0 bases short, with 13 bases between. CDR1 and CDR2 from the germline V gene are SNHLY and FYNNEI. CDR3 length: 14 residues.

CDR3 protein: CASSLRTQGNTGELFF. In nucleotides, the CDR3 is TGTGCCAGCAGCTTAAGGACCCAAGGCAACACCGGGGAGCTGTTTTTT. The gene calls are TRBV7-3 and TRBJ2-2; D remains unclear. This CDR3 has 16 amino acids. V was clipped by 1 base and J by 2 bases, with 11 bases between them. CDR1 SGHTA and CDR2 FQGTGA come from the germline V gene.

The chain couples TRBV5-1 to TRBJ1-1; D perhaps matches TRBD1 (5 bases). Germline V gene lookup returns CDR1 SGHRS and CDR2 YFSETQ. The CDR3 loop spans 14 amino acids. V lost 3 bases, J lost 7 bases, and 16 bases lay in between. Here the CDR3 reads CASSSGTALLEAFF. The CDR3 DNA sequence: TGCGCCAGCAGCTCGGGGACGGCCCTTCTTGAAGCTTTCTTT.

This chain joins TRBV10-3 and TRBJ1-1; D gene unclear. CDR1 and CDR2 from the germline V gene are ENHRY and SYGVKD. Between the trimmed V and J ends, which lost 8 bases and 4 bases, there was a span of 17 bases. This CDR3 region has 14 residues. This chain's CDR3 is CAIGSEGVSTEAFF. CDR3 DNA sequence: TGTGCCATCGGCTCGGAGGGAGTGAGCACTGAAGCTTTCTTT.

There are a few counts of this clone. The rearrangement links TRBV28 to TRBJ1-1; D unresolved. The CDR3 runs to 13 residues. Germline values: CDR1 MDHEN, CDR2 SYDVKM. V lost 6 bases, J lost 4 bases, and 12 bases lay in between. The CDR3 spells CASSLEVSTEAFF. CDR3 coding DNA: TGTGCCAGCAGCCTCGAAGTCAGCACTGAAGCTTTCTTT.

V usage is TRBV19 and J usage is TRBJ2-5; D possibly uses TRBD1 or TRBD2 (5 bases each). Germline CDR1 and CDR2: LNHDA and SQIVND (reference sequence). V was pared by 3 bases and J by 3 bases, with 20 bases between. The CDR3 length is 17 residues. CDR3 sequence (DNA): TGTGCCAGTAGTATGGCACTAGGGCGGACACATAAAGAGACCCAGTACTTC. Translation gives CASSMALGRTHKETQYF.

To note about this clone: Distinct nucleotide sequences in the sample also encode this CDR3. The V and J genes are TRBV25-1 and TRBJ1-2; tentatively, D is TRBD1 (6 bases). Trimming took 1 base from V and 4 from J, leaving 10 bases between them. The CDR3 extends over 14 amino acids. In germline, CDR1 is MGHDK, CDR2 SYGVNS. CDR3 loop: CASSESQGRYGYTF. The CDR3 DNA follows: TGTGCCAGCAGTGAATCACAGGGCCGCTATGGCTACACCTTC.

The chain links TRBV7-3 to TRBJ2-3; TRBD2 aligns across 10 bases. The CDR3 covers 14 residues. The germline gives CDR1 SGHTA, CDR2 FQGTGA. J gave up 11 bases and V 6 bases, and 11 bases lay outside the gene matches. CDR3 DNA: TGTGCCAGCAGTAAAGCGGGAGGGCCCTGGGAGCAGTATTTT. This translates into CASSKAGGPWEQYF.

The genes are TRBV5-1 and TRBJ2-3; D is uncertain. The ends were cut back, 4 bases at V and 2 bases at J, with 8 bases in the middle. The CDR3 has 13 residues. Per the germline V gene, CDR1 is SGHRS and CDR2 is YFSETQ. This CDR3 reads CASSDDPTDTQYF. CDR3 sequence (DNA): TGCGCCAGCAGCGACGACCCCACAGATACGCAGTATTTT.

The V call is TRBV28, the J call TRBJ1-1; no reliable D call. The CDR3 contains 15 residues. V was trimmed by 1 base and J by 0 bases, leaving 9 bases between them. Germline V lookup: CDR1 MDHEN, CDR2 SYDVKM. The CDR3 is CASSLFPEMNTEAFF. CDR3 DNA sequence: TGTGCCAGCAGTTTATTTCCAGAAATGAACACTGAAGCTTTCTTT.

V usage is TRBV7-3 and J usage is TRBJ1-2; tentatively, D is TRBD1 (5 bases). The germline CDR1 and CDR2 sequences are SGHTA and FQGTGA. V was cut by 5 bases and J by 6 bases, with 19 bases left in between. The CDR3 contains 15 residues. CDR3 nucleotides: TGTGCCAGCAGCCCCGGGGGGGGTAGGTCTAATGGCTACACCTTC. Translated, it gives CASSPGGGRSNGYTF. Full variable domain (remainder filled in from reference TRBV7-3 and TRBJ1-2): GAGVSQTPSNKVTEKGKYVELRCDPISGHTALYWYRQSLGQGPEFLIYFQGTGAADDSGLPNDRFFAVRPEGSVSTLKIQRTERGDSAVYLCASSPGGGRSNGYTFGSGTRLTVV.

The chain uses TRBV18 and TRBJ2-2; 8 positions match TRBD1. Germline assignment: CDR1 KGHSH and CDR2 LQKENI. The V segment lost 3 bases and the J segment 6 bases; nucleotides outside the gene matches: 6. CDR3 length: 15 amino acids. The chain's CDR3 is CASSPTRDRPGELFF. CDR3 DNA sequence: TGTGCCAGCTCACCCACACGGGACAGGCCCGGGGAGCTGTTTTTT.

The chain recombines TRBV11-3 with TRBJ2-7; 7 bases agree with TRBD2. The CDR3 spans 15 residues. Per the germline V gene, CDR1 is SGHNT and CDR2 is YENEEA. The trim removed 2 bases at V and 1 base at J, leaving 5 bases unmatched. The DNA for the CDR3 is TGTGCCAGCAGCTTAAGCGGGGAAACTTCCTACGAGCAGTACTTC. As protein: CASSLSGETSYEQYF.

The chain joins TRBV5-4 to TRBJ2-2, with no clear D. The CDR3 has 17 amino acids. CDR1 and CDR2 (germline): SGHNT, YYREEE (reference sequence). Trimming took 0 bases from V and 3 from J, leaving 15 bases between them. The CDR3 region has the DNA TGTGCCAGCAGCTTGGTGGGGTACCAGGCTCACACCGGGGAGCTGTTTTTT. Encoded protein: CASSLVGYQAHTGELFF.